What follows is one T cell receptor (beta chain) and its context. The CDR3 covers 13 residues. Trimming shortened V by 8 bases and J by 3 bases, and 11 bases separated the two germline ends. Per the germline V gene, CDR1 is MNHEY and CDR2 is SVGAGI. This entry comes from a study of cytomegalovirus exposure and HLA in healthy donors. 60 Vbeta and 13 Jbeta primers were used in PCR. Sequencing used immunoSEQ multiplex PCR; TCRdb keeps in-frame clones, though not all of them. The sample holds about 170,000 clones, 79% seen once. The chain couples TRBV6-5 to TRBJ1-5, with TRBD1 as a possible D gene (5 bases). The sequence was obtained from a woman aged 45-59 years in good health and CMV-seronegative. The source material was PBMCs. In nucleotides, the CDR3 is TGTGCCAGCCTTATGACAGTCAATCAGCCCCAGCATTTT. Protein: CASLMTVNQPQHF.